This T cell receptor (beta chain) was retrieved from a study of response to subunit inactivated influenza vaccine. Trimming stripped 10 bases from V and 0 bases from J, with 10 bases between. The CDR3 runs 13 residues. TCRdb processed the RT-PCR reads anew with MiXCR; each CDR3 protein has one entry. The profile shows about 540,000 distinct CDR3 sequences, around 21% of them singletons. This clonotype was recorded a few times. This same sample was also taken into another study, of T cells expressing NK-cell markers. As reported in that work: Production of TCR beta cDNA relied on 5'RACE template switching with UMIs. Each TCR beta repertoire originated in sorted T cells that were CD3+CD56+NKG2C+, CD3+CD56+NKG2C- or CD3+CD56-NKG2C+. Sequenced donors, eight in total, included seven who were HCMV-seropositive and one who was seronegative. Anti-gamma-delta TCR antibody use in several experiments restricted sorting to alpha-beta TCR T cells. HCMV specificity of the expanded NKG2C+ T cell clones was not established.

The chain recombines TRBV12-3 or TRBV12-4 with TRBJ2-1; D is tentatively TRBD1 or TRBD2 (6 bases each). This clonotype was obtained from a man aged 50-60 years who received an inactivated influenza vaccine. The source material was CD4+ T cells sorted from PBMCs, sampled 11 to 12 days after vaccination. CDR3 DNA sequence: TGTGCCACGGGGGCGAGCTCCTACAATGAGCAGTTCTTC. This sequence encodes CATGASSYNEQFF.